These 12 T cell receptor beta chains originate from one sample sequenced in a study of blood T cell repertoires in COVID-19. Profiling relied on immunoSEQ multiplex PCR, and the TCRdb table lists in-frame clones only, not all of them. Found here are about 220,000 clones, 80% of them singletons; the top ten hold roughly 13%. What was sequenced was peripheral blood. The receptors come from a human donor in a cohort sampled during active COVID-19.

The CDR3 coding sequence is TGCGCCAGCAGCTCGGGGACAGGGATGAACACTGAAGCTTTCTTT. Amino acid sequence: CASSSGTGMNTEAFF. This rearrangement joins TRBV5-1 to TRBJ1-1, with 9 bases that match TRBD1. The V gene's germline CDR1 is SGHRS and CDR2 YFSETQ. The CDR3 spans 15 residues. V lost 3 bases to trimming and J lost 0 bases; unmatched junction nucleotides: 3.

The chain is built from TRBV19 and TRBJ1-2, with D possibly TRBD1 on 6 matching bases. V was trimmed by 6 bases and J by 8 bases, leaving 16 bases between them. Germline assignment: CDR1 LNHDA and CDR2 SQIVND (reference sequence). The CDR3 is made up of 13 amino acids. The CDR3 sequence: CASSVDRGSGYTF. CDR3 bases: TGTGCCAGTAGCGTGGACAGAGGCTCGGGCTACACCTTC.

In this sample, this clone turned up once. The DNA of the CDR3 is TGTGCCAGCAGCTACCGCACTAGCGGGAGGACGGACGAGCAGTACTTC. It specifies CASSYRTSGRTDEQYF. The genes are TRBV13 and TRBJ2-7, with 12 bases lining up with TRBD2. The CDR3 totals 16 residues. Germline lookup yields CDR1 PRHDT and CDR2 FYEKMQ (reference sequence). Trimming cost V 4 bases and J 5 bases; bases outside gene matches: 9.

Many counts were recorded for this clone. The rearrangement uses TRBV28 and TRBJ2-5; D is undetermined. From germline, CDR1 is MDHEN and CDR2 SYDVKM. The CDR3 totals 14 residues. Trimming removed 6 bases from V and 5 bases from J, with 16 bases in between. Here the CDR3 reads CASSPSQERETQYF. The CDR3 DNA is TGTGCCAGCAGCCCTTCGCAGGAACGGGAGACCCAGTACTTC.

This clone has just a few counts. This chain links TRBV6-6 with TRBJ1-2; TRBD1 matches at 7 bases. CDR3 length: 12 amino acids. Germline V gene lookup returns CDR1 MNHNY and CDR2 SVGAGI (reference sequence). The V gene end was trimmed by 7 bases and the J gene end by 3 bases; junction bases not matched to a gene: 2. The CDR3 nucleotides read TGTGCCAGCACCGACAGGGACTATGGCTACACCTTC. Translated, it gives CASTDRDYGYTF.

The chain is built from TRBV27 and TRBJ2-1, with 8 bases lining up with TRBD1. CDR1 and CDR2 (germline): MNHEY, SMNVEV (reference sequence). The CDR3 totals 17 residues. V gave up 6 bases and J gave up 1 base; unmatched junction bases: 11. This CDR3 reads CASSLDRQGPSYNEQFF. The CDR3 nucleotides read TGTGCCAGCAGCCTCGACCGACAGGGGCCATCCTACAATGAGCAGTTCTTC.

A remark on this clone: Just one base apart from a much larger clone, this may be a read error. This chain connects TRBV7-2 to TRBJ2-3; a possible D gene is TRBD2 (5 bases). Between the trimmed V and J ends, which lost 1 base and 0 bases, there was a span of 5 bases. CDR1 is SGHTA, CDR2 FQGNSA, per germline. This CDR3 has 14 amino acids. The CDR3 is CASSLGTSTDTQYF. The CDR3 DNA is TGTGCCAGCAGCTTAGGGACTAGCACAGATACGCAGTATTTT. The whole variable domain, filled in from reference TRBV7-2 and TRBJ2-3, reads GAGVSQSPSNKVTEKGKDVELRCDPISGHTALYWYRQSLGQGLEFLIYFQGNSAPDKSGLPSDRFSAERTGGSVSTLTIQRTQQEDSAVYLCASSLGTSTDTQYFGPGTRLTVL.

This clone was seen a single time. The J gene is TRBJ2-3, the V gene TRBV7-9; TRBD2 matches 10 bases. Germline lookup yields CDR1 SEHNR and CDR2 FQNEAQ (reference sequence). The trim removed 3 bases at V and 6 bases at J, leaving 9 bases unmatched. The CDR3 totals 16 residues. CDR3 coding DNA: TGTGCCAGCAGCTTGGGAATAGCGGGAGGCGAGGATACGCAGTATTTT. Translated, it gives CASSLGIAGGEDTQYF.

The chain couples TRBV18 to TRBJ1-1; no clear D. The CDR3 extends over 14 amino acids. Germline lookup yields CDR1 KGHSH and CDR2 LQKENI. The ends were cut back, 5 bases at V and 5 bases at J, with 15 bases in the middle. In nucleotides, the CDR3 is TGTGCCAGCTCAACACTTAAGTTTGAGACTGAAGCTTTCTTT. Translating it yields CASSTLKFETEAFF.

This chain connects TRBV19 to TRBJ2-2, with 8 nucleotides matching TRBD1. J gave up 7 bases and V 7 bases, and 11 bases lay outside the gene matches. The CDR3 consists of 15 residues. Germline CDR1 reads LNHDA; CDR2 reads SQIVND (reference sequence). CDR3 protein: CASKAWQGAGGELFF. The CDR3 nucleotides read TGTGCCAGTAAAGCTTGGCAGGGGGCTGGCGGGGAGCTGTTTTTT.

The CDR3 protein is CASRLADTQYF. The CDR3 nucleotides read TGTGCCAGCAGACTAGCAGATACGCAGTATTTT. The gene calls are TRBV3-1 (or the pseudogene TRBV3-2) and TRBJ2-3, with D maybe TRBD2 (5 bases). V dropped 6 bases and J dropped 4 bases, with 5 bases sitting between them. There are 11 residues in the CDR3. Germline CDR1 is LGHDT and CDR2 is YNNKEL (reference sequence).

The rearrangement uses TRBV7-9 and TRBJ2-1; 8 bases match TRBD2. V shed 6 bases, J shed 6 bases, and the junction held 10 bases outside the gene matches. Germline values: CDR1 SEHNR, CDR2 FQNEAQ (reference sequence). This CDR3 is 15 amino acids long. The CDR3, as DNA: TGTGCCAGCAGGTCGGCCGGGGGGGCCGTCAATGAGCAGTTCTTC. Translation gives CASRSAGGAVNEQFF.